Following are 19 T cell receptor beta chains from one sample sequenced in a study of blood T cell repertoires in COVID-19. Data came from immunoSEQ multiplex PCR; TCRdb stores just in-frame clones and leaves some out. This table has some 100,000 clones, 88% appearing once. Sequenced sample: peripheral blood. All receptors come from a woman aged 80 or older with active COVID-19.

This clone was seen once. V and J are TRBV7-2 and TRBJ1-1; 8 bases align to TRBD1. After removal of 5 bases from V and 5 bases from J, the junction contained 16 bases not matched to a gene. Germline CDR1 reads SGHTA; CDR2 reads FQGNSA. The CDR3 consists of 17 residues. The chain's CDR3 is CASSLEGAGGARTEAFF. Here the CDR3 DNA reads TGTGCCAGCAGCCTCGAAGGGGCAGGGGGCGCGAGGACTGAAGCTTTCTTT.

With respect to this clone: Different DNA sequences within this sample yield the same CDR3. The chain is built from TRBV7-2 and TRBJ2-7, with 8 nucleotides matching TRBD1. Germline CDR1 SGHTA, CDR2 FQGNSA. Trimming removed 1 base from V and 2 bases from J; junction bases left unmatched: 4. The CDR3 consists of 15 residues. CDR3 nucleotide sequence: TGTGCCAGCAGCTTAGAAGCAGGGGGCCCCTACGAGCAGTACTTC. Protein: CASSLEAGGPYEQYF.

This sequence joins TRBV13 and TRBJ2-7, with TRBD1 as a possible D gene (6 bases). Trimming shortened V by 0 bases and J by 0 bases, and 12 bases separated the two germline ends. Germline lookup yields CDR1 PRHDT and CDR2 FYEKMQ (reference sequence). The CDR3 has 16 residues. Here the CDR3 DNA reads TGTGCCAGCAGCTTAGGGACCGGGACACCCTCCTACGAGCAGTACTTC. This codes for CASSLGTGTPSYEQYF.

The chain is built from TRBV7-3 and TRBJ2-1; 12 positions agree with TRBD2. The CDR3 length is 16 residues. Trimming removed 6 bases from V and 3 bases from J; junction bases left unmatched: 6. Germline CDR1 SGHTA, CDR2 FQGTGA. The CDR3 sequence: CASSDGLAGNYNEQFF. The CDR3 coding sequence is TGTGCCAGCAGTGACGGACTAGCGGGAAACTACAATGAGCAGTTCTTC.

CDR3 loop: CASSGSGGGTQYF. The CDR3 DNA reads as TGTGCCAGCAGTGGTAGCGGGGGGGGGACCCAGTACTTC. The rearrangement joins TRBV27 to TRBJ2-5, with TRBD2 identical over 11 bases. Germline CDR1 MNHEY, CDR2 SMNVEV (reference sequence). CDR3 length: 13 amino acids. J lost 7 bases, V lost 5 bases, and 3 bases had no gene match.

The rearrangement uses TRBV7-2 and TRBJ1-2, with D perhaps matching TRBD1 (6 bases). Trimming removed 1 base from V and 7 bases from J, with 13 bases in between. The CDR3 consists of 14 residues. CDR1 SGHTA and CDR2 FQGNSA come from the germline V gene. The chain's CDR3 is CASSLVNRGSGYTF. DNA for the CDR3: TGTGCCAGCAGCTTAGTTAATAGGGGGTCTGGCTACACCTTC.

V usage is TRBV27 and J usage is TRBJ2-1, with 7 bases identical to TRBD2. CDR1 is MNHEY, CDR2 SMNVEV, per germline (reference sequence). CDR3 length: 15 amino acids. Trimming removed 5 bases from V and 2 bases from J; junction bases left unmatched: 6. In DNA form, the CDR3 reads TGTGCCAGCAGTCGTGGCGGGGGTACCTACAATGAGCAGTTCTTC. Amino acids: CASSRGGGTYNEQFF.

The J gene is TRBJ2-5, the V gene TRBV24-1, with TRBD2 matching over 7 bases. CDR1 is KGHDR and CDR2 is SFDVKD in the germline V gene. The V gene end was trimmed by 1 base and the J gene end by 1 base; junction bases not matched to a gene: 20. The CDR3 runs 21 residues. Here the CDR3 DNA reads TGTGCCACCAGTGATTTACAAGTGGGTTCGACGGGAGGCCACATCCAAGAGACCCAGTACTTC. Residues: CATSDLQVGSTGGHIQETQYF.

The V call is TRBV4-1, the J call TRBJ2-7, with 10 nucleotides matching TRBD2. With V trimmed by 0 bases and J by 6 bases, 5 bases remained unmatched. CDR1 MGHRA and CDR2 YSYEKL come from the germline V gene. This CDR3 comprises 15 residues. Here the CDR3 DNA reads TGCGCCAGCAGCCAAGATGACCTAGCGGGAGTCGAGCAGTACTTC. Protein: CASSQDDLAGVEQYF.

The CDR3 DNA reads TGCGCCAGCAGCAAAACAGGAGCCTACGAGCAGTACTTC. This gives the protein CASSKTGAYEQYF. The chain has TRBV5-1 and TRBJ2-7, with TRBD1 as a possible D gene (5 bases). Germline CDR1 reads SGHRS; CDR2 reads YFSETQ. The V gene lost 4 bases and the J gene lost 2 bases, with 10 bases spanning the gap. The length of the CDR3 is 13 residues.

The chain carries TRBV29-1 and TRBJ2-7; a possible D gene is TRBD2 (6 bases). The CDR3 has 17 residues. Between the trimmed V and J ends, which lost 2 bases and 0 bases, there was a span of 20 bases. The V gene's germline CDR1 is SQVTM and CDR2 ANQGSEA. The chain's CDR3 is CSVELGLGAAGSYEQYF. The CDR3 nucleotides are TGCAGCGTTGAACTGGGCCTAGGGGCAGCGGGCTCCTACGAGCAGTACTTC.

This clone showed up just a few times. The V gene is TRBV28, the J gene TRBJ1-2; D unresolved. Germline CDR1 reads MDHEN; CDR2 reads SYDVKM. The CDR3 length is 13 residues. Trimming stripped 8 bases from V and 5 bases from J, with 15 bases between. CDR3 coding DNA: TGTGCCAGCTTCGGGAGGGCGCCTTATGGCTACACCTTC. It codes for CASFGRAPYGYTF.

The chain has TRBV5-6 and TRBJ2-1, with TRBD2 matching over 7 bases. This CDR3 is 13 amino acids long. Looked up from germline, CDR1 is SGHDT and CDR2 is YYEEEE. After removal of 5 bases from V and 12 bases from J, the junction contained 11 bases not matched to a gene. CDR3 residues: CASSTGLADSQFF. DNA for the CDR3: TGTGCCAGCAGTACCGGGCTAGCGGACTCGCAGTTCTTC.

This sequence joins TRBV7-2 and TRBJ2-7, with D hard to call. Germline CDR1 SGHTA, CDR2 FQGNSA. Deletions cut 5 bases from V and 0 bases from J, with 20 bases between. The CDR3 is 17 amino acids. This CDR3 is CASSPSHGFEPSYEQYF. For the CDR3, the DNA is TGTGCCAGCAGCCCCTCCCACGGTTTCGAACCCTCCTACGAGCAGTACTTC.

V gene TRBV28 combines with J gene TRBJ1-2, with 11 bases that match TRBD1. V was clipped by 0 bases and J by 7 bases; unmatched bases: 1. Germline V gene lookup returns CDR1 MDHEN and CDR2 SYDVKM. The CDR3 covers 14 residues. CDR3 protein: CASSLWDRGPGYTF. CDR3 nucleotide sequence: TGTGCCAGCAGTTTATGGGACAGGGGGCCTGGCTACACCTTC.

V gene TRBV5-4 combines with J gene TRBJ2-2; tentative D call: TRBD1 (6 bases). Germline V gives CDR1 SGHNT, CDR2 YYREEE (reference sequence). This CDR3 region has 16 residues. V shed 5 bases and J shed 3 bases, with 17 bases lying between them. The CDR3 DNA is TGTGCCAGCAGACGAGATAACAGGGATTACACCGGGGAGCTGTTTTTT. Its protein is CASRRDNRDYTGELFF.

The genes are TRBV12-3 or TRBV12-4 and TRBJ1-2; 8 bases are a match to TRBD1. The CDR3 spans 13 residues. With V trimmed by 7 bases and J by 4 bases, 5 bases remained unmatched. CDR3 DNA: TGTGCCAGCAATACAGGGGGTGTCTATGGCTACACCTTC. Translating it yields CASNTGGVYGYTF.

The chain carries TRBV12-3 or TRBV12-4 and TRBJ1-5, with 7 bases lining up with TRBD1. This CDR3 has 13 amino acids. V gave up 5 bases and J gave up 4 bases; unmatched junction bases: 2. The CDR3 region has the DNA TGTGCCAGCAGTCGGGACAGAAATCAGCCCCAGCATTTT. Translated, it gives CASSRDRNQPQHF.

This chain links TRBV4-2 with TRBJ1-2; 7 bases are shared with TRBD1. The CDR3 totals 15 residues. Germline CDR1 LGHNA, CDR2 YNFKEQ. Trimming removed 4 bases from V and 7 bases from J; junction bases left unmatched: 12. The CDR3 sequence is CASSRPAQGKSGYTF. CDR3 coding DNA: TGTGCCAGCAGCCGCCCCGCACAGGGGAAAAGTGGCTACACCTTC.